This entry lists 26 T cell receptor beta chains sequenced from one sample in a study of T cell repertoires in cytomegalovirus infection. These receptors' targets are unknown. A single record per CDR3 protein comes from TCRdb applying MiXCR to the reads. The sample gives fewer than 350,000 distinct CDR3 sequences, around 29% of which show up once; over 15% is in the top ten. The sample here was cultured PBMCs, taken from culture after CMV antigen stimulation. These receptors all stem from a human donor in good health (CMV status not recorded). Some clones in this sample may be carry-over from other donors' samples.

The genes are TRBV12-3 or TRBV12-4 and TRBJ1-2; the D is unclear. The CDR3 loop spans 12 amino acids. The V and J ends lost 8 bases and 4 bases respectively, with 11 bases between them. CDR3 DNA sequence: TGTGCCAGCCTCGGGGAGGCCTATGGCTACACCTTC. Residues: CASLGEAYGYTF.

This clonotype has only a few counts. The chain combines TRBV29-1 with TRBJ2-5; 12 nucleotides match TRBD2. The V segment lost 2 bases and the J segment 5 bases; nucleotides outside the gene matches: 3. The CDR3 totals 14 residues. Germline CDR1 SQVTM, CDR2 ANQGSEA. CDR3: CSVELAGGFETQYF. DNA for the CDR3: TGCAGCGTTGAACTAGCGGGAGGGTTCGAGACCCAGTACTTC.

The table lists this clonotype with a few counts. The chain recombines TRBV12-3 or TRBV12-4 with TRBJ1-1, with D unclear. The CDR3 has 13 residues. The germline V and J ends were trimmed by 3 bases and 4 bases, with 9 bases remaining between them. CDR3 sequence: CASSLYAITEAFF. CDR3 DNA sequence: TGTGCCAGCAGTTTGTACGCCATCACTGAAGCTTTCTTT.

This clonotype was recorded a few times. The chain couples TRBV20-1 to TRBJ1-3, with D possibly matching TRBD1 (5 bases). The length of the CDR3 is 15 residues. Germline V gives CDR1 DFQATT, CDR2 SNEGSKA (reference sequence). Trimming stripped 3 bases from V and 4 bases from J, with 16 bases between. Here the CDR3 reads CSASDPRGYGNTIYF. CDR3 DNA sequence: TGCAGTGCTAGCGACCCCCGGGGGTACGGAAACACCATATATTTT.

This clonotype came up many times. This chain uses TRBV7-6 with TRBJ1-2; D is unclear. CDR3 size: 14 residues. Germline CDR1 is SGHVS and CDR2 is FNYEAQ. Trimming took off 4 bases at V and 3 bases at J, with 12 bases between the two ends. The CDR3 reads CASSSTPWDYGYTF. The CDR3 nucleotides read TGTGCCAGCAGCTCGACACCCTGGGACTATGGCTACACCTTC. The full variable domain, completed using reference TRBV7-6 and TRBJ1-2, is GAGVSQSPRYKVTKRGQDVALRCDPISGHVSLYWYRQALGQGPEFLTYFNYEAQQDKSGLPNDRFSAERPEGSISTLTIQRTEQRDSAMYRCASSSTPWDYGYTFGSGTRLTVV.

Turning to this clonotype: The junction and the germline gene differ at one end; a read error may be behind it. This rearrangement joins TRBV5-3 to TRBJ2-1; no definite D call. TRBV5-3 is recorded as an ORF, its role being uncertain. This CDR3 contains 16 residues. The CDR3 DNA follows: TGTGCCAGCAGCTTGGAGCCAAGCGACCCAAGCTATGAGCAGTTCTTC. This gives the protein CASSLEPSDPSYEQFF.

The CDR3 protein is CSAKPVADTQYF. CDR3 sequence (DNA): TGCAGTGCTAAGCCGGTGGCAGATACGCAGTATTTT. V and J are TRBV20-1 and TRBJ2-3; D not certain. Trimming shortened V by 4 bases and J by 4 bases, and 9 bases separated the two germline ends. The CDR3 totals 12 residues. Germline CDR1 is DFQATT and CDR2 is SNEGSKA (reference sequence).

This chain uses TRBV29-1 with TRBJ2-3, with D unclear. The CDR3 spans 13 residues. CDR1 and CDR2 (germline): SQVTM, ANQGSEA. V lost 1 base and J lost 6, with 11 bases in between. In nucleotides, the CDR3 is TGCAGCGTTGAAGCGGTAGTATCCGATACGCAGTATTTT. This translates into CSVEAVVSDTQYF.

The CDR3 here is CASSSGTGAPNVLTF. The CDR3 nucleotides are TGTGCCAGCAGCTCCGGGACAGGGGCTCCCAACGTCCTGACTTTC. The chain joins TRBV7-2 to TRBJ2-6; 10 bases agree with TRBD1. Germline V gene lookup returns CDR1 SGHTA and CDR2 FQGNSA. V shed 4 bases and J 8 bases; nucleotides not matched to a gene: 5. This CDR3 has 15 residues.

The chain is built from TRBV9 and TRBJ2-7, with D perhaps assigned TRBD1 or TRBD2 (6 bases each). The V and J ends lost 0 bases and 6 bases respectively, with 16 bases between them. The CDR3 totals 15 residues. Germline V CDR1 and CDR2: SGDLS, YYNGEE. The CDR3 nucleotides read TGTGCCAGCAGCGTAGATCGGGGGCGAGGAGTCGAGCAGTACTTC. It is translated as CASSVDRGRGVEQYF.

V gene TRBV6-1 combines with J gene TRBJ1-3; D unclear. The CDR3 spans 16 residues. With 5 bases removed from V and 4 bases from J, the gap between germline ends came to 18 bases. Germline CDR1 reads MNHNS; CDR2 reads SASEGT. CDR3 sequence (DNA): TGTGCCAGCAGTTCGCCTTGGACGGTTGCAGGAAACACCATATATTTT. Translated, it gives CASSSPWTVAGNTIYF.

This clonotype was seen only once. CDR3 region: CASSPSGRTNTGELFF. CDR3 DNA sequence: TGTGCCAGCAGCCCTAGCGGGAGGACGAACACCGGGGAGCTGTTTTTT. The rearrangement uses TRBV5-4 and TRBJ2-2, with 11 bases lining up with TRBD2. The CDR3 covers 16 residues. Germline-derived CDR1 and CDR2 are SGHNT and YYREEE (reference sequence). V dropped 4 bases and J dropped 0; count of bases not matched to a gene: 2.

The J gene is TRBJ2-2, the V gene TRBV4-2; weak D call: TRBD2 (5 bases). The CDR3 is made up of 15 amino acids. Per the germline V gene, CDR1 is LGHNA and CDR2 is YNFKEQ. Trimming left V 0 bases short and J 9 bases short, with 14 bases between. The CDR3: CASSQDAGVGRELFF. The DNA for the CDR3 is TGTGCCAGCAGCCAAGATGCCGGGGTGGGCCGGGAGCTGTTTTTT.

This clonotype has more than one count but fewer than ten. The chain has TRBV12-3 or TRBV12-4 and TRBJ1-5; no firm D call. The length of the CDR3 is 13 residues. Trimming took off 0 bases at V and 5 bases at J, with 5 bases between the two ends. CDR3 residues: CASSLAGYQPQHF. CDR3 DNA sequence: TGTGCCAGCAGTTTAGCCGGCTATCAGCCCCAGCATTTT.

The J gene is TRBJ2-5, the V gene TRBV30, with 9 bases identical to TRBD2. CDR3 length: 14 amino acids. Germline V gives CDR1 GTSNPN, CDR2 SVGIG (reference sequence). The V gene end was trimmed by 4 bases and the J gene end by 3 bases; junction bases not matched to a gene: 6. CDR3: CAWKGGRAEETQYF. CDR3 DNA sequence: TGTGCCTGGAAAGGCGGGAGGGCCGAAGAGACCCAGTACTTC.

Points on this clonotype: A junction boundary mismatches the germline segment, possibly from a read error. The CDR3 is CAGSRQEPNEKLFF. As DNA, the CDR3 is TGTGCCGGCAGTCGACAGGAGCCGAATGAAAAACTGTTTTTT. V gene TRBV6-1 combines with J gene TRBJ1-4, with D possibly being TRBD1 (6 bases). This CDR3 region has 14 residues. Germline assignment: CDR1 MNHNS and CDR2 SASEGT.

This clonotype was recorded a few times. The chain joins TRBV20-1 to TRBJ2-1, with a weak D call TRBD2 (6 bases). The CDR3 runs 19 residues. Per the germline V gene, CDR1 is DFQATT and CDR2 is SNEGSKA (reference sequence). The V end was cut by 1 base, the J end by 5 bases, with 27 bases between. The CDR3 sequence is CSARAPLRIAVSNDNEQFF. CDR3 nucleotides: TGCAGTGCTAGAGCGCCCCTCAGAATAGCGGTTTCGAACGACAATGAGCAGTTCTTC.

V usage is TRBV7-4 and J usage is TRBJ1-2; D remains unclear. This CDR3 region has 13 residues. The germline V gene encodes CDR1 SGHVT and CDR2 SQSDAQ. Trimming stripped 3 bases from V and 0 bases from J, with 5 bases between. The CDR3 DNA is TGTGCCAGCAGCTTGCCAGCTAACTATGGCTACACCTTC. Protein: CASSLPANYGYTF.

This clonotype was found a few times. This chain uses TRBV12-3 or TRBV12-4 with TRBJ1-2; the match to TRBD1 covers 7 bases. The CDR3 covers 16 residues. The J segment lost 7 bases and the V segment lost 1 base, leaving 12 bases of the junction unmatched. CDR3 protein: CASSLDRGMLLGGYTF. The CDR3 DNA sequence: TGTGCCAGCAGTTTAGACAGGGGTATGCTTCTGGGTGGCTACACCTTC.

V gene TRBV12-3 or TRBV12-4 combines with J gene TRBJ1-2; no firm D call. Trimming stripped 6 bases from V and 3 bases from J, with 11 bases between. CDR3 size: 13 residues. The CDR3 loop is CASSLIIYYGYTF. The CDR3 nucleotides are TGTGCCAGCAGCCTAATTATATACTATGGCTACACCTTC.

The sample holds a few counts of this clonotype. The gene calls are TRBV6-1 and TRBJ2-2; D might be TRBD1 (5 bases). V was cut by 5 bases and J by 8 bases, with 9 bases left in between. The germline V gene encodes CDR1 MNHNS and CDR2 SASEGT. The CDR3 spans 12 residues. The CDR3 region is CASSFQGGELFF. DNA of the CDR3: TGTGCCAGCAGTTTCCAGGGAGGGGAGCTGTTTTTT.

In its sample, this clonotype was seen a few times. This chain joins TRBV6-5 and TRBJ2-7, with 7 bases matching TRBD2. Trimming at V came to 5 bases and at J to 5 bases, leaving 6 bases not matched to a gene. Looked up from germline, CDR1 is MNHEY and CDR2 is SVGAGI. There are 13 residues in the CDR3. CDR3 nucleotide sequence: TGTGCCAGCAGTGCTTACGGGGGGAACGAGCAGTACTTC. It translates to CASSAYGGNEQYF.

The chain carries TRBV10-3 and TRBJ1-1; D uncertain. This CDR3 comprises 13 residues. Looked up from germline, CDR1 is ENHRY and CDR2 is SYGVKD. Deletions cut 10 bases from V and 1 base from J, with 13 bases between. The CDR3 is CATVSDGNTEAFF. Here the CDR3 DNA reads TGTGCCACCGTTAGTGACGGGAACACTGAAGCTTTCTTT.

This clonotype has only a few counts. V and J are TRBV2 and TRBJ1-2; D is possibly TRBD1 (6 bases). There are 13 residues in the CDR3. Germline CDR1 and CDR2: SNHLY and FYNNEI. V lost 4 bases, J lost 3 bases, and 9 bases lay in between. In DNA form, the CDR3 reads TGTGCCAGCAGTGGCGCAGGGGACTATGGCTACACCTTC. Translating it yields CASSGAGDYGYTF.

J is TRBJ2-2 and V is TRBV11-3; D might be TRBD2 (5 bases). This CDR3 is 14 amino acids long. Germline CDR1 reads SGHNT; CDR2 reads YENEEA. Trimming left V 5 bases short and J 2 bases short, with 9 bases between. CDR3 residues: CASSPSRNTGELFF. The CDR3 DNA follows: TGTGCCAGCAGCCCTAGCCGCAACACCGGGGAGCTGTTTTTT. Supplemented by reference TRBV11-3 and TRBJ2-2, the full variable domain reads EAGVVQSPRYKIIEKKQPVAFWCNPISGHNTLYWYLQNLGQGPELLIRYENEEAVDDSQLPKDRFSAERLKGVDSTLKIQPAELGDSAVYLCASSPSRNTGELFFGEGSRLTVL.

The chain is built from TRBV7-9 and TRBJ2-3; no clear D gene. V lost 1 base and J lost 5, with 22 bases in between. The CDR3 is made up of 18 amino acids. Germline CDR1 SEHNR, CDR2 FQNEAQ (reference sequence). CDR3 region: CASSLVGSFIWLEDTQYF. As DNA, the CDR3 is TGTGCCAGCAGCTTAGTCGGATCTTTTATTTGGTTGGAAGATACGCAGTATTTT.